Following are 18 T cell receptor beta chains from one sample sequenced in a study of T cell repertoires in cytomegalovirus infection. For these receptors, no antigen is known. TCRdb processed the reads anew with MiXCR; each CDR3 protein has one entry. In the table there are more than 75,000 distinct CDR3 sequences, about 29% of which are singletons. This sample comprised CD8+ T cells from cultured PBMCs, obtained from culture after CMV antigen stimulation. Receptors were obtained from a human donor in good health (CMV status not recorded). Some clones in this sample may be carry-over from other donors' samples.

This clonotype came up a few times. The chain carries TRBV11-2 and TRBJ2-1; tentatively, D is TRBD2 (6 bases). V dropped 1 base and J dropped 5 bases, with 18 bases sitting between them. From germline, CDR1 is SGHAT and CDR2 FQNNGV. The CDR3 covers 17 residues. CDR3 in amino acids: CASSLARAGRGDNEQFF. The DNA for the CDR3 is TGTGCCAGCAGCTTAGCCCGCGCGGGGCGTGGGGACAATGAGCAGTTCTTC.

By share of the sample, this clonotype is medium-sized. The chain has TRBV7-7 and TRBJ2-2; D gene unclear. Per germline, CDR1 SSHAT and CDR2 FNYEAQ (reference sequence). This CDR3 region has 13 residues. The germline V and J ends were trimmed by 2 bases and 5 bases, with 6 bases remaining between them. The CDR3 region is CASSLRVTGELFF. CDR3 nucleotides: TGTGCCAGCAGCTTAAGGGTTACCGGGGAGCTGTTTTTT.

At least ten counts were recorded for this clonotype. The chain couples TRBV7-2 to TRBJ2-7; TRBD1 agrees at 10 bases. V lost 5 bases and J lost 4; bases outside the gene matches: 8. Germline CDR1 SGHTA, CDR2 FQGNSA. The CDR3 has 15 residues. CDR3 loop: CASSPRPGQGYEQYF. CDR3 coding DNA: TGTGCCAGCAGCCCTCGACCGGGACAGGGGTACGAGCAGTACTTC.

This clonotype was counted a few times. The chain uses TRBV11-2 and TRBJ2-7; D call uncertain. The V end lost 3 bases, the J end lost 6 bases, and 9 bases lay between the germline ends. Germline V gives CDR1 SGHAT, CDR2 FQNNGV. This CDR3 spans 12 amino acids. CDR3 bases: TGTGCCAGCAGCTTTACCCTATTCGAGCAGTACTTC. It is translated as CASSFTLFEQYF.

The gene calls are TRBV4-1 and TRBJ2-5, with 8 nucleotides matching TRBD1. This CDR3 is built from 14 residues. V lost 1 base, J lost 5 bases, and 3 bases stayed unmatched. The germline gives CDR1 MGHRA, CDR2 YSYEKL. The CDR3 nucleotides are TGCGCCAGCAGCCAAGGGACAGGGTATGAGACCCAGTACTTC. It translates to CASSQGTGYETQYF.

The chain couples TRBV2 to TRBJ2-1, with D maybe TRBD1 (8 bases). Deletions cut 5 bases from V and 6 bases from J, with 14 bases between. Germline CDR1 is SNHLY and CDR2 is FYNNEI. This CDR3 contains 14 residues. This CDR3 reads CASSSNRGGNEQFF. As DNA, the CDR3 is TGTGCCAGCAGTTCCAACAGGGGGGGCAATGAGCAGTTCTTC. The full variable domain, its missing parts supplied by reference TRBV2 and TRBJ2-1, is EPEVTQTPSHQVTQMGQEVILRCVPISNHLYFYWYRQILGQKVEFLVSFYNNEISEKSEIFDDQFSVERPDGSNFTLKIRSTKLEDSAMYFCASSSNRGGNEQFFGPGTRLTVL.

This clonotype was recorded at least ten times. The J gene is TRBJ2-7, the V gene TRBV7-8; weak D call: TRBD2 (7 bases). Germline CDR1 reads SGHVS; CDR2 reads FQNEAQ. This CDR3 has 15 amino acids. Trimming stripped 7 bases from V and 4 bases from J, with 20 bases between. The CDR3 bases are TGTGCCAGCAACACGGGGGGCGGTGGTGCATACGAGCAGTACTTC. It specifies CASNTGGGGAYEQYF.

This chain connects TRBV11-1 to TRBJ1-1; D gene unclear. The ends were cut back, 5 bases at V and 0 bases at J, with 7 bases in the middle. Germline CDR1 and CDR2: SGHAT and FQDESV (reference sequence). This CDR3 is 13 amino acids long. The CDR3 bases are TGTGCCAGCAGCCCGAATATGAACACTGAAGCTTTCTTT. This gives the protein CASSPNMNTEAFF.

This chain joins TRBV19 and TRBJ1-1, with D perhaps TRBD1 (6 bases). V lost 3 bases and J 3 bases, leaving 11 bases between the germline ends. Germline CDR1 LNHDA, CDR2 SQIVND (reference sequence). The length of the CDR3 is 14 residues. The CDR3 DNA follows: TGTGCCAGTAGTATGGTGGGGGCCGACACTGAAGCTTTCTTT. Translating gives CASSMVGADTEAFF.

This clonotype was seen many times. The genes are TRBV12-5 and TRBJ2-3, with TRBD2 matching over 9 bases. Germline-derived CDR1 and CDR2 are LGHNT and FRNRAP. Germline trimming cut 2 bases from V and 1 base from J; bases unmatched to any gene: 7. CDR3 length: 17 residues. The CDR3 nucleotides are TGTGCTAGTGGTTTGATTCTCCTAGCGGGGCGCACAGATACGCAGTATTTT. Translation: CASGLILLAGRTDTQYF.

The gene calls are TRBV11-1 and TRBJ2-5, with 7 bases identical to TRBD1. The germline gives CDR1 SGHAT, CDR2 FQDESV (reference sequence). The trim removed 5 bases at V and 0 bases at J, leaving 9 bases unmatched. This CDR3 is built from 16 residues. In DNA, the CDR3 is TGTGCCAGCAGCCCCTCCACAGGGGTAAACCAAGAGACCCAGTACTTC. It specifies CASSPSTGVNQETQYF.

The CDR3 coding sequence is TGTGCCAGCAGTTCCATAGCGGGGTTCTACGAGCAGTACTTC. Amino acids: CASSSIAGFYEQYF. The chain carries TRBV28 and TRBJ2-7; 8 bases map to TRBD2. The ends lost 4 bases at V and 3 bases at J; junction bases unmatched: 5. CDR3 length equals 14 residues. CDR1 MDHEN and CDR2 SYDVKM come from the germline V gene. The whole variable domain, filled in from reference TRBV28 and TRBJ2-7, reads DVKVTQSSRYLVKRTGEKVFLECVQDMDHENMFWYRQDPGLGLRLIYFSYDVKMKEKGDIPEGYSVSREKKERFSLILESASTNQTSMYLCASSSIAGFYEQYFGPGTRLTVT.

This rearrangement joins TRBV19 to TRBJ1-5; TRBD1 might be the D (5 bases). The CDR3 consists of 15 residues. CDR1 and CDR2 from the germline V gene are LNHDA and SQIVND (reference sequence). Trimming cost V 3 bases and J 2 bases, with 11 bases left between them. The CDR3 here is CASSIRGGGNQPQHF. The CDR3 region has the DNA TGTGCCAGTAGTATTCGGGGGGGTGGCAATCAGCCCCAGCATTTT.

V gene TRBV7-9 combines with J gene TRBJ2-7, with 10 bases that match TRBD1. Germline values: CDR1 SEHNR, CDR2 FQNEAQ (reference sequence). The length of the CDR3 is 15 residues. The V gene end was trimmed by 5 bases and the J gene end by 3 bases; junction bases not matched to a gene: 7. The CDR3 here is CASSLAGQGFYEQYF. CDR3 DNA sequence: TGTGCCAGCAGCCTGGCGGGACAGGGGTTCTACGAGCAGTACTTC.

The genes are TRBV18 and TRBJ2-1, with D perhaps TRBD2 (5 bases). This CDR3 comprises 16 residues. Germline assignment: CDR1 KGHSH and CDR2 LQKENI. The V end lost 6 bases, the J end lost 0 bases, and 15 bases lay between the germline ends. This CDR3 is CASSSLGLDSYNEQFF. CDR3 sequence (DNA): TGTGCCAGCTCCTCACTAGGACTCGACTCCTACAATGAGCAGTTCTTC.

This clonotype was counted a single time. The chain links TRBV25-1 to TRBJ1-1; weak D call: TRBD1 (5 bases). The V gene's germline CDR1 is MGHDK and CDR2 SYGVNS. The CDR3 totals 15 residues. The V end was cut by 2 bases, the J end by 5 bases, with 15 bases between. The CDR3 nucleotides are TGTGCCAGCAGTGAAGGAGGACATGGATATACTGAAGCTTTCTTT. Protein product: CASSEGGHGYTEAFF.

V gene TRBV6-1 combines with J gene TRBJ1-2; no clear D gene. Germline V CDR1 and CDR2: MNHNS, SASEGT. The CDR3 has 12 amino acids. The germline V and J ends were trimmed by 8 bases and 0 bases, with 7 bases remaining between them. CDR3 region: CASRTANYGYTF. The DNA for the CDR3 is TGTGCCAGCCGGACGGCTAACTATGGCTACACCTTC.

This clonotype was counted many times. This sequence joins TRBV6-5 and TRBJ2-3; D tentatively fits TRBD1 or TRBD2 (6 bases each). This CDR3 spans 17 amino acids. Germline CDR1 MNHEY, CDR2 SVGAGI. V lost 0 bases to trimming and J lost 3 bases, with 16 bases between them. DNA for the CDR3: TGTGCCAGCAGTTACTCGAGTTGGGGGGCCGGGACAGATACGCAGTATTTT. Encoded protein: CASSYSSWGAGTDTQYF.